This TCR beta chain stems from a study of T-cell memory formation after mild COVID-19. The CDR3 covers 17 residues. Trimming removed 3 bases from V and 1 base from J; junction bases left unmatched: 7. Germline V CDR1 and CDR2: SGHVS, FQNEAQ. One entry per CDR3 protein results from TCRdb running MiXCR on the 5' RACE reads. The table has some 450,000 distinct CDR3 sequences, approximately 20% seen once. The chain is built from TRBV7-8 and TRBJ2-7; 12 bases are shared with TRBD1. The source of this sequence is an adult woman who had mild COVID-19 (a few samples of this study predate the infection). Cell type and time point are not known. Specimen: PBMCs or a T cell subset sorted from them (not recorded which). CDR3 DNA: TGTGCCAGCAGCTTGGGGACAGGGGGCTTGACATCCTACGAGCAGTACTTC. Amino acids: CASSLGTGGLTSYEQYF.